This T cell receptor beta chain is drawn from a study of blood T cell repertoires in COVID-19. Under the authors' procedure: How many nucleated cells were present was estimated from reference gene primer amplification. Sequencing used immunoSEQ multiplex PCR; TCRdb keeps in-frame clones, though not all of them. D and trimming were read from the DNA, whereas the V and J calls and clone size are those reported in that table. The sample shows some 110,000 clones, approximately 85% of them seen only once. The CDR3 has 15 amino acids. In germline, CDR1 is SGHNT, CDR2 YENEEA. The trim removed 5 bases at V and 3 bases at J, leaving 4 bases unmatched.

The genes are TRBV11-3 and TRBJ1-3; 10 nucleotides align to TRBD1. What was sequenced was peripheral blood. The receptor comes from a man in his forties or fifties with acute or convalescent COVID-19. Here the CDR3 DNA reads TGTGCCAGCAGCCTGGGACAGGGGTATGGAAACACCATATATTTT. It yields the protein CASSLGQGYGNTIYF.